This record concerns one T cell receptor beta chain sequence. Its matching antigen is unknown. The record originates from a study of blood T cells in healthy people across ages. Regarding the study as a whole: Expanded clonotype changes were possibly confounded by unknown donor CMV status. The study found more naive CD4+ cells and higher diversity in long-lived than aged donors.

With a J-beta primer mix and a sample-barcoded 5' primer, a second PCR ran roughly 6 to 11 cycles. Each CDR3 protein gets one entry after TCRdb re-called the 5' RACE reads with MiXCR. The repertoire holds about 640,000 distinct CDR3 sequences, with 58% as singletons. CDR1 is SGHRS, CDR2 YFSETQ, per germline. The CDR3 has 15 residues. The receptor's source is a man in his sixties in good health. The chain carries TRBV5-1 and TRBJ2-4, with TRBD1 as a possible D gene (5 bases). The J call is in doubt because the DNA end fits TRBJ2-5 better. Source material: blood. This chain's CDR3 is CASSLGVTDQETQYF. CDR3 sequence (DNA): TGCGCCAGCAGCTTGGGGGTGACAGACCAAGAGACCCAGTACTTC.